These T cell receptor beta chains were read from a single sample in a study of cytomegalovirus exposure and HLA in healthy donors. Clones were sequenced by immunoSEQ multiplex PCR, and TCRdb holds only the in-frame ones, with some missing. Here the sample spans about 160,000 clones, around 76% being singletons. The sequencing sample was made of PBMCs. The receptors come from a man aged 35 to 55 in good health and CMV-seropositive. CDR3s include the opening cysteine and the closing phenylalanine or tryptophan. The D gene is left open where the match is weak. Only some rows state a clone size, as once, few, many or a class for expanded clones.

v_gene	abundance	j_gene	d_gene	CDR3nt	CDR3aa
TRBV7-9	NA	TRBJ1-2	NA	TGTTCCAGCAGCGCCACAGGGTTCGGCTACACCTTC	CSSSATGFGYTF
TRBV28	NA	TRBJ2-7	NA	TGTGCCAGCAGTTTTGCCGGGGGCGAGCAGTACTTC	CASSFAGGEQYF
TRBV4-2	NA	TRBJ2-3	NA	TGTGCCAGCAGCCAAGAGACATGGGTGGGGCAGTATTTT	CASSQETWVGQYF
TRBV7-6	NA	TRBJ1-4	NA	TGTGCCAGCAGCTTATTGGCAGGGGCAACTAATGAAAAACTGTTTTTT	CASSLLAGATNEKLFF
TRBV5-6	few	TRBJ2-1	NA	TGTGCCAGCAGCCCCCCACGGGGACACCTCAATGAGCAGTTCTTC	CASSPPRGHLNEQFF
TRBV5-8	NA	TRBJ1-2	NA	TGTGCCAGCAGCTTGAACAGGAACTATGGCTACACCTTC	CASSLNRNYGYTF
TRBV19	NA	TRBJ1-1	NA	TGTGCCAGTAGTAGCAGGGCTAACACTGAAGCTTTCTTT	CASSSRANTEAFF
TRBV11-2	NA	TRBJ2-3	NA	TGTGCCAGCAACTTGTGGTTAGCAAAAGATACGCAGTATTTT	CASNLWLAKDTQYF
TRBV6-6	NA	TRBJ2-7	TRBD2	TGTGCCAGCAGCTCACCGGGGGGATACGAGCAGTACTTC	CASSSPGGYEQYF
TRBV7-6	few	TRBJ2-7	TRBD1	TGTGCCAGCAGTATCGGGACAGGGTTCGACGAGCAGTACTTC	CASSIGTGFDEQYF
TRBV27	NA	TRBJ2-1	TRBD2	TGTGCCAGCAGTTTTGCGTCTAGCGGGGACAATGAGCAGTTCTTC	CASSFASSGDNEQFF
TRBV11-2	NA	TRBJ1-1	NA	TGTGCCAGCAGCTCGCCCGGGAACACTGAAGCTTTCTTT	CASSSPGNTEAFF
TRBV5-5	NA	TRBJ2-3	NA	TGTGCCAGCAGCCTGGGGCGGGGACCAGATACGCAGTATTTT	CASSLGRGPDTQYF
TRBV11-2	NA	TRBJ2-5	TRBD2	TGTGCCAGCAGCTTAGGATGGAGCGGGGGGGCCGGGGAGACCCAGTACTTC	CASSLGWSGGAGETQYF
TRBV4-3	once	TRBJ1-1	NA	TGCGCCAGCAGCCAAGGGGCGGGGAGAACGGCTACTGAAGCTTTCTTT	CASSQGAGRTATEAFF
TRBV11-2	many	TRBJ1-1	TRBD1	TGTGCCAGCAGCCCAGGGGGGACGAACACTGAAGCTTTCTTT	CASSPGGTNTEAFF
TRBV9	NA	TRBJ2-1	TRBD2	TGTGCCAGCAGCGTAGACAGCGGGGGGGCTATCGGGGAGCAGTTCTTC	CASSVDSGGAIGEQFF
TRBV2	NA	TRBJ1-1	NA	TGTGCCAGCAGTGATGGACAAGCCCGACAAGCTTTCTTT	CASSDGQARQAFF
TRBV7-9	NA	TRBJ2-2	TRBD1	TGTGCCAGCAGCTTAGGACAGGGGGCCACCGGGGAGCTGTTTTTT	CASSLGQGATGELFF
TRBV9	once	TRBJ2-2	TRBD2	TGTGCCAGCAGCCCCACGGGGACTAGCTGGGCCGGGGAGCTGTTTTTT	CASSPTGTSWAGELFF
TRBV27	NA	TRBJ1-1	TRBD1	TGTGCCAGCAGTTTATCGTTCGGGACAGGGGGTTGGATGAACACTGAAGCTTTCTTT	CASSLSFGTGGWMNTEAFF
TRBV27	NA	TRBJ2-3	NA	TGTGCCAGCAGTTACAGGGCCCCGGATGGGCAGTATTTT	CASSYRAPDGQYF
TRBV7-9	NA	TRBJ1-4	NA	TGTGCCAGCAGCTTGACAGATAATGAAAAACTGTTTTTT	CASSLTDNEKLFF
TRBV7-8	NA	TRBJ2-1	NA	TGTGCCAGCAGCTTGACAGGACAGAAGTACAATGAGCAGTTCTTC	CASSLTGQKYNEQFF
TRBV7-2	once	TRBJ1-5	TRBD1	TGTGCCAACAGCCCCCGGGACAGGGGGGCCGATCAGCCCCAGCATTTT	CANSPRDRGADQPQHF
TRBV19	once	TRBJ2-7	TRBD1	TGTGCCAGTAGTAGTCTAGGGACAGGGAATCTCTACGAGCAGTACTTC	CASSSLGTGNLYEQYF
TRBV10-3	NA	TRBJ2-3	NA	TGTGCCATCAGTGAGTCGCGTTCCCCACCCGCAGATACGCAGTATTTT	CAISESRSPPADTQYF
TRBV6-6	few	TRBJ2-7	TRBD1	TGTGCCAGCAGTCTCCGGGACAGTTCCTACGAGCAGTACTTC	CASSLRDSSYEQYF
TRBV6-1	once	TRBJ1-1	NA	TGTGCCACCCGGGGAGTGAACACTGAAGCTTTCTTT	CATRGVNTEAFF
TRBV19	few	TRBJ1-1	TRBD1	TGTGCCAGTAGCACACAGGGGGTCGTCGTCGAAGCTTTCTTT	CASSTQGVVVEAFF
TRBV27	once	TRBJ1-6	NA	TGTGCCAGCAGTAGAAGGAAAGAGGATTCACCCCTCCACTTT	CASSRRKEDSPLHF
TRBV29-1	NA	TRBJ2-1	NA	TGCAGCGTTGAAGATCGGGGGATAACCCCGGATGAGCAGTTCTTC	CSVEDRGITPDEQFF
TRBV6-1	NA	TRBJ2-7	TRBD1	TGTGCCAGCAGTGAATTTCAGGGGGCTAGGGACGAGCAGTACTTC	CASSEFQGARDEQYF
TRBV11-3	NA	TRBJ2-7	NA	TGTGCCAGCAGCCCATCTGATGGGCCGAACTACGAGCAGTACTTC	CASSPSDGPNYEQYF
TRBV4-3	NA	TRBJ2-2	NA	TGCGCCAGCAGCCGCGCATTCGGACAGAACACCGGGGAGCTGTTTTTT	CASSRAFGQNTGELFF
TRBV4-2	NA	TRBJ1-5	NA	TGTGCCAGCAGCCAGGGGGGTAGCAATCAGCCCCAGCATTTT	CASSQGGSNQPQHF
TRBV6-5	NA	TRBJ2-2	TRBD1	TGTGCCAGCAGTTTAACAGGGGCGAGCACCGGGGAGCTGTTTTTT	CASSLTGASTGELFF
TRBV7-8	NA	TRBJ1-3	NA	TGTGCCAGCAGCTTAGAGGACCGGGGACTCCTGAGGGACACCATATATTTT	CASSLEDRGLLRDTIYF
TRBV6-6	NA	TRBJ1-6	NA	TGTGCCAGCAGTTCAGACAGTTACTATAATTCACCCCTCCACTTT	CASSSDSYYNSPLHF
TRBV10-3	NA	TRBJ2-7	NA	TGTGCCATCAGTGACACTAGGTCGGAGCAGTACTTC	CAISDTRSEQYF
TRBV4-3	NA	TRBJ1-1	NA	TGCGCCAGCAGCCAAGTTTGGACTCGAGCTCTGAACACTGAAGCTTTCTTT	CASSQVWTRALNTEAFF
TRBV6-5	NA	TRBJ2-7	NA	TGTGCCTCGCAGGGGCCAACCTACGAGCAGTACTTC	CASQGPTYEQYF
TRBV6-5	NA	TRBJ2-2	TRBD2	TGTGCCAGCAGTTATGGGACTAGCAGTACCGGGGAGCTGTTTTTT	CASSYGTSSTGELFF
TRBV4-1	NA	TRBJ1-2	TRBD1	TGCGCCAGCAGCCAAGAGGACAGGGCCTATGGCTACACCTTC	CASSQEDRAYGYTF
TRBV10-3	NA	TRBJ2-5	TRBD2	TGTGCCATCAGTGGGGGGACTAGCGGGCAAGAGACCCAGTACTTC	CAISGGTSGQETQYF
TRBV30	NA	TRBJ1-3	NA	TGTGCCTGGAACCCGGGAGAGCTCCTCTCAGGAAACACCATATATTTT	CAWNPGELLSGNTIYF
TRBV5-1	few	TRBJ1-1	TRBD1	TGCGCCAGCAGCTACCGACAGGGGCTGAACACTGAAGCTTTCTTT	CASSYRQGLNTEAFF